The 27 T cell receptor beta chains given below trace back to one sample, sequenced in a study of shared clonotypes between healthy human individuals. CD8 cells classed as naive were CD45RO-negative and positively selected for CCR7, excluding terminally differentiated effector memory CD45RA+ cells. Sequencing used immunoSEQ multiplex PCR; TCRdb keeps in-frame clones, though not all of them. Found here are around 1.9 million clones, roughly 93% of them singletons; the top ten hold about 1.7%. The sequenced sample consisted of naive CD8+ T cells from PBMCs. The source of these receptors is a man younger than 35 in good health. Some clones in this sample may be carry-over from other donors' samples.

Details on this clone: Other nucleotide sequences from this sample produce the same CDR3. V is TRBV10-2 and J is TRBJ2-7; D call uncertain. Trimming pared 0 bases from V and 1 base from J, leaving 4 bases between. Germline V gene data show CDR1 as WSHSY and CDR2 as SAAADI. The CDR3 has 13 amino acids. Here the CDR3 DNA reads TGCGCCAGCAGTGAGTCTAGGTCCTACGAGCAGTACTTC. This encodes CASSESRSYEQYF.

With respect to this clone: Distinct nucleotide sequences in the sample also encode this CDR3. CDR3 sequence (DNA): TGCAGTGCTAGGGGACGGGGTGAGCAGTACTTC. Its translation: CSARGRGEQYF. This rearrangement joins TRBV20-1 to TRBJ2-7, with D perhaps being TRBD1 or TRBD2 (5 bases each). Between the trimmed V and J ends, which lost 3 bases and 7 bases, there was a span of 10 bases. From germline, CDR1 is DFQATT and CDR2 SNEGSKA (reference sequence). The CDR3 totals 11 residues.

The chain is built from TRBV27 and TRBJ2-7; unclear D gene. The CDR3 is 10 residues long. Looked up from germline, CDR1 is MNHEY and CDR2 is SMNVEV (reference sequence). The V gene lost 7 bases and the J gene lost 3 bases, with 4 bases spanning the gap. The CDR3 DNA follows: TGTGCCAGCAACTTCTACGAGCAGTACTTC. Amino acids: CASNFYEQYF.

This clone was seen just once. The CDR3 loop is CASSQDRGDRGRNYGYTF. The CDR3 nucleotides read TGCGCCAGCAGCCAAGATCGGGGCGACAGGGGTCGAAACTATGGCTACACCTTC. This chain joins TRBV4-1 and TRBJ1-2, with TRBD1 identical over 8 bases. Trimming removed 0 bases from V and 2 bases from J; junction bases left unmatched: 11. Germline CDR1 MGHRA, CDR2 YSYEKL. The CDR3 totals 18 residues.

CDR3 nucleotide sequence: TGTGCCAGTTCCAGCAGGCCTCTGGGCACCGGGGAGCTGTTTTTT. Translation: CASSSRPLGTGELFF. J is TRBJ2-2 and V is TRBV19; no clear D. The V and J ends lost 8 bases and 4 bases respectively, with 17 bases between them. Germline V lookup: CDR1 LNHDA, CDR2 SQIVND (reference sequence). The CDR3 runs 15 residues.

This clone was detected a few times. V usage is TRBV5-4 and J usage is TRBJ1-1; D is ambiguous. CDR1 is SGHNT, CDR2 YYREEE, per germline (reference sequence). The CDR3 contains 14 residues. The ends were cut back, 0 bases at V and 4 bases at J, with 10 bases in the middle. The CDR3 loop reads CASSLDGGFTEAFF. CDR3 DNA: TGTGCCAGCAGCTTGGATGGAGGATTCACTGAAGCTTTCTTT.

Details on this clone: Additional DNA sequences in this sample encode the identical CDR3. The CDR3, as DNA: TGTGCCAGCAGCTCACGGGACAGCTACGAGCAGTACTTC. Amino acids: CASSSRDSYEQYF. The chain is built from TRBV11-2 and TRBJ2-7, with TRBD1 matching 7 bases. The V and J ends lost 4 bases and 3 bases, in that order; junction bases with no gene match: 3. Germline V gene data show CDR1 as SGHAT and CDR2 as FQNNGV. The CDR3 is 13 residues long.

V is TRBV4-1 and J is TRBJ2-3; D may be TRBD1 (7 bases). CDR1 and CDR2 from the germline V gene are MGHRA and YSYEKL. Trimming cost V 4 bases and J 9 bases, with 23 bases left between them. CDR3 length: 16 residues. The CDR3 is CASSLPPGQPGGTQYF. CDR3 coding DNA: TGCGCCAGCAGCCTTCCACCGGGACAGCCTGGGGGGACGCAGTATTTT.

This chain connects TRBV29-1 to TRBJ2-7; 10 bases agree with TRBD2. V lost 0 bases to trimming and J lost 0 bases; unmatched junction nucleotides: 5. The germline gives CDR1 SQVTM, CDR2 ANQGSEA. The CDR3 has 16 amino acids. The CDR3 bases are TGCAGCGTTGAAGAAACCGCTAGCGGGAGCTCCTACGAGCAGTACTTC. Translation: CSVEETASGSSYEQYF.

This clone was seen only once. V gene TRBV11-2 combines with J gene TRBJ2-3, with 12 bases lining up with TRBD2. V trimming: 4 bases; J trimming: 2 bases; junction bases outside the gene matches: 4. The CDR3 covers 16 residues. The germline V gene encodes CDR1 SGHAT and CDR2 FQNNGV. CDR3 sequence: CASSSTSGSPTDTQYF. The DNA of the CDR3 is TGTGCCAGCAGCTCGACTAGCGGGAGCCCCACAGATACGCAGTATTTT.

The V call is TRBV28, the J call TRBJ2-5; 9 positions agree with TRBD1. The closer fit of TRBJ2-7 to the DNA end suggests the J call may be wrong. Germline CDR1 is MDHEN and CDR2 is SYDVKM. The CDR3 extends over 14 amino acids. CDR3 loop: CASSSRQGAYEQYF. The CDR3 DNA follows: TGTGCCAGCAGCAGTCGACAGGGGGCCTACGAGCAGTACTTC.

The gene calls are TRBV30 and TRBJ1-2; D is unclear. Germline loops: CDR1 GTSNPN, CDR2 SVGIG (reference sequence). The V gene lost 5 bases and the J gene lost 0 bases, with 10 bases spanning the gap. This CDR3 is 13 amino acids long. The CDR3 protein is CAWLGNPNYGYTF. The CDR3 DNA follows: TGTGCCTGGCTCGGGAATCCTAACTATGGCTACACCTTC. The full variable domain, its missing parts supplied by reference TRBV30 and TRBJ1-2, is SQTIHQWPATLVQPVGSPLSLECTVEGTSNPNLYWYRQAAGRGLQLLFYSVGIGQISSEVPQNLSASRPQDRQFILSSKKLLLSDSGFYLCAWLGNPNYGYTFGSGTRLTVV.

V is TRBV2 and J is TRBJ2-3; TRBD1 or TRBD2 may be the D gene (5 bases each). Germline CDR1 SNHLY, CDR2 FYNNEI. V gave up 7 bases and J gave up 6 bases, with 17 bases separating them. There are 14 residues in the CDR3. The CDR3, as DNA: TGTGCCAGCACCATCCGGGACCCAGGGGATACGCAGTATTTT. It translates to CASTIRDPGDTQYF. Full variable domain (remainder filled in from reference TRBV2 and TRBJ2-3): EPEVTQTPSHQVTQMGQEVILRCVPISNHLYFYWYRQILGQKVEFLVSFYNNEISEKSEIFDDQFSVERPDGSNFTLKIRSTKLEDSAMYFCASTIRDPGDTQYFGPGTRLTVL.

This clone appeared a single time. The V gene is TRBV14, the J gene TRBJ2-7; TRBD2 might be the D (5 bases). The CDR3 is 16 residues long. The germline gives CDR1 SGHDN, CDR2 FVKESK. V shed 4 bases and J shed 0 bases, with 16 bases lying between them. The CDR3 here is CASSPGLIGNSYEQYF. Written as DNA, the CDR3 is TGTGCCAGCAGCCCAGGTCTCATCGGGAACTCCTACGAGCAGTACTTC. Full variable domain (remainder filled in from reference TRBV14 and TRBJ2-7): EAGVTQFPSHSVIEKGQTVTLRCDPISGHDNLYWYRRVMGKEIKFLLHFVKESKQDESGMPNNRFLAERTGGTYSTLKVQPAELEDSGVYFCASSPGLIGNSYEQYFGPGTRLTVT.

As to this clone: The identical CDR3 is also encoded by other nucleotide sequences in the sample. The V gene is TRBV9, the J gene TRBJ2-3, with 8 bases matching TRBD2. Germline assignment: CDR1 SGDLS and CDR2 YYNGEE. The CDR3 sequence is 15 residues long. J gave up 1 base and V 0 bases, and 1 base lay outside the gene matches. CDR3 sequence reads: CASSVGGGRTDTQYF. The CDR3 DNA sequence: TGTGCCAGCAGCGTAGGCGGGGGGCGCACAGATACGCAGTATTTT.

CDR3: CASSFFNNSPLHF. In nucleotides, the CDR3 is TGTGCCAGCAGCTTTTTTAATAATTCACCCCTCCACTTT. This sequence joins TRBV7-2 and TRBJ1-6; D ambiguous. This CDR3 is built from 13 residues. V lost 3 bases and J 5 bases, leaving 5 bases between the germline ends. Per the germline V gene, CDR1 is SGHTA and CDR2 is FQGNSA.

This sequence joins TRBV4-1 and TRBJ2-7; the D gene is possibly TRBD1 (5 bases). V lost 3 bases and J lost 1, with 7 bases in between. Per germline, CDR1 MGHRA and CDR2 YSYEKL. CDR3 length: 13 residues. The CDR3 sequence: CASSHHRSYEQYF. The CDR3 DNA reads as TGCGCCAGCAGCCATCACAGGTCCTACGAGCAGTACTTC.

This clone was seen once. The chain uses TRBV28 and TRBJ1-6; the match to TRBD1 covers 7 bases. Trimming removed 7 bases from V and 7 bases from J; junction bases left unmatched: 10. CDR3 length equals 15 residues. CDR1 is MDHEN, CDR2 SYDVKM, per germline. CDR3 loop: CASTPLDRNNSPLHF. CDR3 bases: TGTGCCAGCACTCCCCTGGACAGGAACAATTCACCCCTCCACTTT.

On this clone itself: Additional DNA sequences in this sample encode the identical CDR3. The V call is TRBV4-1, the J call TRBJ2-6; D ambiguous. Germline V gene data show CDR1 as MGHRA and CDR2 as YSYEKL. This CDR3 is built from 14 residues. The V end was cut by 0 bases, the J end by 2 bases, with 2 bases between. The CDR3 DNA is TGCGCCAGCAGCCAAGATCCTGGGGCCAACGTCCTGACTTTC. The encoded protein is CASSQDPGANVLTF.

The rearrangement uses TRBV5-6 and TRBJ1-5; D not certain. The V gene's germline CDR1 is SGHDT and CDR2 YYEEEE. This CDR3 contains 14 residues. Trimming removed 1 base from V and 1 base from J, with 6 bases in between. This chain's CDR3 is CASSLIESNQPQHF. The CDR3, as DNA: TGTGCCAGCAGCTTGATAGAGAGCAATCAGCCCCAGCATTTT. Full variable domain (remainder filled in from reference TRBV5-6 and TRBJ1-5): DAGVTQSPTHLIKTRGQQVTLRCSPKSGHDTVSWYQQALGQGPQFIFQYYEEEERQRGNFPDRFSGHQFPNYSSELNVNALLLGDSALYLCASSLIESNQPQHFGDGTRLSIL.

V is TRBV4-1 and J is TRBJ2-7, with 8 bases fitting TRBD1. The ends lost 8 bases at V and 0 bases at J; junction bases unmatched: 12. The CDR3 is 16 residues long. CDR1 is MGHRA and CDR2 is YSYEKL in the germline V gene. The CDR3 reads CASAEIGTGNSYEQYF. The CDR3 DNA sequence: TGCGCCAGCGCGGAAATCGGGACAGGAAACTCCTACGAGCAGTACTTC.

In this sample, this clone turned up once. V and J are TRBV7-3 and TRBJ1-1, with TRBD1 matching 8 bases. Germline values: CDR1 SGHTA, CDR2 FQGTGA. V was pared by 6 bases and J by 1 base, with 10 bases of the junction left unmatched. The CDR3 runs to 16 residues. CDR3 DNA sequence: TGTGCCAGCAGTCAAGGTCCGGGACAGGAGAACACTGAAGCTTTCTTT. Translation gives CASSQGPGQENTEAFF. The variable domain in full, with the rest retrieved from reference TRBV7-3 and TRBJ1-1, is GAGVSQTPSNKVTEKGKYVELRCDPISGHTALYWYRQSLGQGPEFLIYFQGTGAADDSGLPNDRFFAVRPEGSVSTLKIQRTERGDSAVYLCASSQGPGQENTEAFFGQGTRLTVV.

CDR3 sequence: CASSIGLAASYEQYF. The CDR3 DNA is TGTGCCAGTAGTATTGGGCTAGCGGCGTCCTACGAGCAGTACTTC. The rearrangement joins TRBV19 to TRBJ2-7, with TRBD2 identical over 7 bases. V lost 3 bases, J lost 1 base, and 6 bases stayed unmatched. CDR1 is LNHDA and CDR2 is SQIVND in the germline V gene (reference sequence). The CDR3 extends over 15 amino acids.

As concerns this clone: The same CDR3 arises from other DNA sequences in this sample as well. The chain employs TRBV27 and TRBJ1-1; D perhaps matches TRBD1 (6 bases). Trimming removed 2 bases at V and 1 base at J, with 8 bases between. Germline assignment: CDR1 MNHEY and CDR2 SMNVEV (reference sequence). The CDR3 spans 14 residues. The CDR3 DNA follows: TGTGCCAGCAGTTTACGGACAGAGAACACTGAAGCTTTCTTT. This codes for CASSLRTENTEAFF.

Comment on this clone: In the same sample, other DNA sequences code for this CDR3. The chain is built from TRBV7-9 and TRBJ1-5, with a possible D match to TRBD1 (6 bases). Between the trimmed V and J ends, which lost 3 bases and 7 bases, there was a span of 10 bases. The CDR3 has 13 residues. Per germline, CDR1 SEHNR and CDR2 FQNEAQ (reference sequence). The CDR3 nucleotides read TGTGCCAGCAGCTTCACAGGGAACCAGCCCCAGCATTTT. Amino acids: CASSFTGNQPQHF.

The chain recombines TRBV28 with TRBJ2-1; the match to TRBD2 covers 11 bases. The CDR3 totals 14 residues. Germline V gene sequence: CDR1 MDHEN, CDR2 SYDVKM. The V segment lost 10 bases and the J segment 5 bases; nucleotides outside the gene matches: 7. DNA for the CDR3: TGTGCCACTTTAGCGGGAGGGATCCACAATGAGCAGTTCTTC. This sequence encodes CATLAGGIHNEQFF. The variable domain in full, completed from reference TRBV28 and TRBJ2-1, reads DVKVTQSSRYLVKRTGEKVFLECVQDMDHENMFWYRQDPGLGLRLIYFSYDVKMKEKGDIPEGYSVSREKKERFSLILESASTNQTSMYLCATLAGGIHNEQFFGPGTRLTVL.

The rearrangement joins TRBV7-8 to TRBJ2-7; possible D gene TRBD2, 7 bases. The CDR3 has 15 amino acids. The V end was cut by 6 bases, the J end by 3 bases, with 18 bases between. Per germline, CDR1 SGHVS and CDR2 FQNEAQ. The CDR3 sequence: CASREGGHFNYEQYF. The CDR3 DNA reads TGTGCCAGCAGGGAGGGGGGGCATTTTAACTACGAGCAGTACTTC.